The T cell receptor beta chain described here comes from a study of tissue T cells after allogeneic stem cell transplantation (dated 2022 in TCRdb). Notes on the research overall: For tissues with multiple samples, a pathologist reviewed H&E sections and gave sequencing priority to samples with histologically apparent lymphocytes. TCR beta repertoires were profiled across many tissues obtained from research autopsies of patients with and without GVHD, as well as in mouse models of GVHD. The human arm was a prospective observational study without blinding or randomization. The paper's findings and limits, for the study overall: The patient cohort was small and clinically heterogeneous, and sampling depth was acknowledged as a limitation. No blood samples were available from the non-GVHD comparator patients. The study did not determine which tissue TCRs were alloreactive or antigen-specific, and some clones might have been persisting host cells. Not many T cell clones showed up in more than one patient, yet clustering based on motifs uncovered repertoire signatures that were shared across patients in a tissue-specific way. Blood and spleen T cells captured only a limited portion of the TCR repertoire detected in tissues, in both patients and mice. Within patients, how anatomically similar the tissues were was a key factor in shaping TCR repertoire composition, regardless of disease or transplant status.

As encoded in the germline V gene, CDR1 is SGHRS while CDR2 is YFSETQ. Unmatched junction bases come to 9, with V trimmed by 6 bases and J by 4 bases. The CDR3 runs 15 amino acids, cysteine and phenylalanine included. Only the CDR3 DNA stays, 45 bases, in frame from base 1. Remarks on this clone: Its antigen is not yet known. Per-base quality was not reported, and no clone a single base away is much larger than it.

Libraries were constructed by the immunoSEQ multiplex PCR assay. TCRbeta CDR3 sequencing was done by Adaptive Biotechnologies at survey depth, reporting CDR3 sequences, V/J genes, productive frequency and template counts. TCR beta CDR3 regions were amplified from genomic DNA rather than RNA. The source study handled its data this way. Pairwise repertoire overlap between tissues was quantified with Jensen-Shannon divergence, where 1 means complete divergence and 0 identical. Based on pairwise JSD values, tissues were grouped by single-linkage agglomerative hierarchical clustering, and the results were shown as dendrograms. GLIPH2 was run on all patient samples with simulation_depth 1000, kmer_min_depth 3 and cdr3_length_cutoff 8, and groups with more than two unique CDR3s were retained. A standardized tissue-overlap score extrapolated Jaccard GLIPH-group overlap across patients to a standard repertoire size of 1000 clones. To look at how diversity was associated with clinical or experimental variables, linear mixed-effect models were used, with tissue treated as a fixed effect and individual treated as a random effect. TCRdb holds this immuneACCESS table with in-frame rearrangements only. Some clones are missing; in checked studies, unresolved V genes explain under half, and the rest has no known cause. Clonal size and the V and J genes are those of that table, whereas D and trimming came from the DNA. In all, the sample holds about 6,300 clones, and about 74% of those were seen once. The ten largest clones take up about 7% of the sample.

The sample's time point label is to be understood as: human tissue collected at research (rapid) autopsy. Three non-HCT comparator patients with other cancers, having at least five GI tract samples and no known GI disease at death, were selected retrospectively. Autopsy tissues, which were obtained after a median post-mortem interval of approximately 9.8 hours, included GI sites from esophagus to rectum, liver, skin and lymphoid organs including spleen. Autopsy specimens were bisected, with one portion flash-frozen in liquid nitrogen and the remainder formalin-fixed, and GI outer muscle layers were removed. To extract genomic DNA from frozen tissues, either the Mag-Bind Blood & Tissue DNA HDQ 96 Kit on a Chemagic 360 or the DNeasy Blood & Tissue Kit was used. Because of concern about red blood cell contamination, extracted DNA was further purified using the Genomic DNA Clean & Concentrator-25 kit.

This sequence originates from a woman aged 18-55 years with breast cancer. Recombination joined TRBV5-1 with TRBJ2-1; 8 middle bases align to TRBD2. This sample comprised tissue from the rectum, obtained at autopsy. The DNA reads TGCGCCAGCACCCCAGAAAGCGGGGGATACAATGAGCAGTTCTTC. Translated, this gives CASTPESGGYNEQFF.